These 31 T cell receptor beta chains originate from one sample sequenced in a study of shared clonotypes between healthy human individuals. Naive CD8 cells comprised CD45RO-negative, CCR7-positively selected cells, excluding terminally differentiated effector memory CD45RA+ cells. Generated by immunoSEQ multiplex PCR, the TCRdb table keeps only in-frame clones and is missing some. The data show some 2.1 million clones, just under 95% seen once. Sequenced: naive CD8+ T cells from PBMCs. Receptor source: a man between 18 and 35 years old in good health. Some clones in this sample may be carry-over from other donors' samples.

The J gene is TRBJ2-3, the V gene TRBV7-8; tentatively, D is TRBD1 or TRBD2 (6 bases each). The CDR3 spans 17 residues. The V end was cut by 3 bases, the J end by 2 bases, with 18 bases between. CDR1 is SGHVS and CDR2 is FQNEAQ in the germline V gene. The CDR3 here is CASSFGGGTGPTDTQYF. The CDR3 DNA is TGTGCCAGCAGCTTCGGGGGCGGGACTGGCCCCACAGATACGCAGTATTTT.

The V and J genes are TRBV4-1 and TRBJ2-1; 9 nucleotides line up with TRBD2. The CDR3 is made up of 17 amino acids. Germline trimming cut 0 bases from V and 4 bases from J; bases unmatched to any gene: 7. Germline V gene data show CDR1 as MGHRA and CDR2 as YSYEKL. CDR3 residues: CASSQDSGTSIYNEQFF. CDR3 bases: TGCGCCAGCAGCCAAGACTCTGGGACTAGCATATACAATGAGCAGTTCTTC.

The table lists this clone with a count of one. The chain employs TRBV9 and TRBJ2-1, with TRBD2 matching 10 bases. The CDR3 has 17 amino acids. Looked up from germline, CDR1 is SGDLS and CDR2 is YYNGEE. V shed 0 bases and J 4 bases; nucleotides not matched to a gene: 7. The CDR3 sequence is CASSVEGGTSVYNEQFF. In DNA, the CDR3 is TGTGCCAGCAGCGTAGAGGGGGGGACTAGCGTTTACAATGAGCAGTTCTTC.

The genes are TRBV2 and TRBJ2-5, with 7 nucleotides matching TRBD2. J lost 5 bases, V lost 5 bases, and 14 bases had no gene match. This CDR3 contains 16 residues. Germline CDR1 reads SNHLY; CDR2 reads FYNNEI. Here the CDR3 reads CASSSSLAGEWETQYF. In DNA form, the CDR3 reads TGTGCCAGCAGTTCCTCCCTGGCGGGAGAATGGGAGACCCAGTACTTC.

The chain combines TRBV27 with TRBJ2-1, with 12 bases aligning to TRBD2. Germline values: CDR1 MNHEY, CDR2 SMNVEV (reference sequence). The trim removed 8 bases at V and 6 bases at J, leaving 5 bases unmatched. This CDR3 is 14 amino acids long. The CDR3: CASRLAGASNEQFF. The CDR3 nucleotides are TGTGCCAGCCGACTAGCGGGAGCCTCCAATGAGCAGTTCTTC.

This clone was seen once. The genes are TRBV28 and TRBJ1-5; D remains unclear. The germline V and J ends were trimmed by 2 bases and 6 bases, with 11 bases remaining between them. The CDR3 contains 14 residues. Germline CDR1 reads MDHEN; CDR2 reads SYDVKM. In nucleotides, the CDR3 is TGTGCCAGCAGTTTAGGGGTTTCAAGTCAGCCCCAGCATTTT. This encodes CASSLGVSSQPQHF.

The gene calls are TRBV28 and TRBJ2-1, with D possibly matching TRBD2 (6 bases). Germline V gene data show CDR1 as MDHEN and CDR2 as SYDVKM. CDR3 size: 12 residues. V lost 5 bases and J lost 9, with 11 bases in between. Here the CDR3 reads CASSLREAEQFF. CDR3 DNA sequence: TGTGCCAGCAGTCTAAGGGAGGCTGAGCAGTTCTTC.

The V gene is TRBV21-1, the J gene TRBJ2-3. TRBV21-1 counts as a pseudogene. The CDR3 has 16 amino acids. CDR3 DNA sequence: TGTGCCAGCAGCCCTCCGGGCAGACTTAGCACAGATACGCAGTATTTT. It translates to CASSPPGRLSTDTQYF.

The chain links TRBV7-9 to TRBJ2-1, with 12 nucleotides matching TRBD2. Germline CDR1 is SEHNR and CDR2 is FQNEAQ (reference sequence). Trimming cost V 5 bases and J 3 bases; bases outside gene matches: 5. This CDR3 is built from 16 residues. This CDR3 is CASSLGLAGNYNEQFF. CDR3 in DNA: TGTGCCAGCAGCCTAGGACTAGCGGGGAACTACAATGAGCAGTTCTTC.

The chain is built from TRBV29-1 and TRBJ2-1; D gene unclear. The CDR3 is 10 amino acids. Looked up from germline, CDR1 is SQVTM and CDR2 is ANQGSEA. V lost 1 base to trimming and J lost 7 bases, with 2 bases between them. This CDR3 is CSVEANEQFF. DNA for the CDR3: TGCAGCGTTGAAGCAAATGAGCAGTTCTTC.

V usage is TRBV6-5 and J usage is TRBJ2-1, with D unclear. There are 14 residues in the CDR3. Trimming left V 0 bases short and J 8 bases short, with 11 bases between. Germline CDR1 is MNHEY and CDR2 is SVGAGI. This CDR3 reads CASSYSGSGYEQFF. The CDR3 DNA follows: TGTGCCAGCAGTTACTCGGGATCGGGCTATGAGCAGTTCTTC.

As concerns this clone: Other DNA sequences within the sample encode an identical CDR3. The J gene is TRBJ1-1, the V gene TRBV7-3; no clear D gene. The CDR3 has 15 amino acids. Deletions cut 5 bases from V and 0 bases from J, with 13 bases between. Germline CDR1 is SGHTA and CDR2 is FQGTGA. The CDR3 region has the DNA TGTGCCAGCAGCCTCTCTGGTGGGATGAACACTGAAGCTTTCTTT. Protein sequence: CASSLSGGMNTEAFF.

In DNA form, the CDR3 reads TGTGCCACCAGTCCTAGGACAGACTACGAGCAGTACTTC. Translating it yields CATSPRTDYEQYF. The chain couples TRBV15 to TRBJ2-7, with D possibly TRBD1 on 6 matching bases. Between the trimmed V and J ends, which lost 6 bases and 3 bases, there was a span of 12 bases. From germline, CDR1 is LNHNV and CDR2 YYDKDF (reference sequence). This CDR3 contains 13 residues.

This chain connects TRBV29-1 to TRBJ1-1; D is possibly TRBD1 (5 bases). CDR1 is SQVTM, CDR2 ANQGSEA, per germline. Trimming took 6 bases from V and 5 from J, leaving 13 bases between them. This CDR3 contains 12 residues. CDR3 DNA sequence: TGCAGCGTCCCCGGGACGGAAACTGAAGCTTTCTTT. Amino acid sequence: CSVPGTETEAFF.

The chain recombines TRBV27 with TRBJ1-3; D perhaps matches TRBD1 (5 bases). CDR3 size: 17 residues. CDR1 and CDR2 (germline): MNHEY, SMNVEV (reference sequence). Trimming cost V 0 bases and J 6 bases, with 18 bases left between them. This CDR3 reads CASSLSIRDLVSNTIYF. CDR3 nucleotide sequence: TGTGCCAGCAGTTTATCGATTCGGGACTTAGTTTCAAACACCATATATTTT.

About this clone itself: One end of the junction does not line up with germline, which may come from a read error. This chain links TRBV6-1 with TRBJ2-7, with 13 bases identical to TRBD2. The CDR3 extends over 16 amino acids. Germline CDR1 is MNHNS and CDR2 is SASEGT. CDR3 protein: CAISQGLAGELYEQYF. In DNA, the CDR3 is TGTGCCATCAGTCAAGGACTAGCGGGAGAGCTCTACGAGCAGTACTTC.

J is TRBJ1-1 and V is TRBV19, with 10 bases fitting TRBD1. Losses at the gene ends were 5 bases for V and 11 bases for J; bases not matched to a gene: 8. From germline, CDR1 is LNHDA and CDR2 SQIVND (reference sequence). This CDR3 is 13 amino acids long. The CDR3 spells CASSLRQGAEAFF. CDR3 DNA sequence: TGTGCCAGTAGTCTTAGACAGGGGGCCGAGGCTTTCTTT.

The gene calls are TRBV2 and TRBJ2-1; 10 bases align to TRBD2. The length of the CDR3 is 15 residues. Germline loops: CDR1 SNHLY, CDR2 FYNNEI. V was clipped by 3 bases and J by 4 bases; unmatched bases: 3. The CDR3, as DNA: TGTGCCAGCAGTGACCTAGCGGGAGCATACAATGAGCAGTTCTTC. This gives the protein CASSDLAGAYNEQFF.

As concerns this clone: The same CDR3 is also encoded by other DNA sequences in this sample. In nucleotides, the CDR3 is TGTGCCAGCAGTTTTGGAGGGTCCTACGAGCAGTACTTC. This codes for CASSFGGSYEQYF. The chain couples TRBV28 to TRBJ2-7; D may be TRBD2 (6 bases). This CDR3 has 13 residues. V lost 3 bases and J 1 base, leaving 7 bases between the germline ends. CDR1 is MDHEN, CDR2 SYDVKM, per germline.

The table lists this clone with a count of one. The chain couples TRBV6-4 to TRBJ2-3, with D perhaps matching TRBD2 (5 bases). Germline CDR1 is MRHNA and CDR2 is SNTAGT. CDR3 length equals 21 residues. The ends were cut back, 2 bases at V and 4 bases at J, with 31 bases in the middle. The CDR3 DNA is TGTGCCAGCAGTGACCGCCAAAGGGAGCCTCCGGAGTGGAAGGTCGCAGATACGCAGTATTTT. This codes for CASSDRQREPPEWKVADTQYF.

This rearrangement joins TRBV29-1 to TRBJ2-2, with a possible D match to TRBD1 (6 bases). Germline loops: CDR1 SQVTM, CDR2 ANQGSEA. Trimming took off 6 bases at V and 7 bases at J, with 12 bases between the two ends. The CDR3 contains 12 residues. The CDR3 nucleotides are TGCAGCGTGACCCAGGGGTACGGGGAGCTGTTTTTT. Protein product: CSVTQGYGELFF.

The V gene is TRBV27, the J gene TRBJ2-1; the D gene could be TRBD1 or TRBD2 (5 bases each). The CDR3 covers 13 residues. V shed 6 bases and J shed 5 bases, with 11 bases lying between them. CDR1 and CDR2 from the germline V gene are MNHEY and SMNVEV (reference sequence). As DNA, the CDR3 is TGTGCCAGCAGCCCTCGGGACGACAATGAGCAGTTCTTC. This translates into CASSPRDDNEQFF.

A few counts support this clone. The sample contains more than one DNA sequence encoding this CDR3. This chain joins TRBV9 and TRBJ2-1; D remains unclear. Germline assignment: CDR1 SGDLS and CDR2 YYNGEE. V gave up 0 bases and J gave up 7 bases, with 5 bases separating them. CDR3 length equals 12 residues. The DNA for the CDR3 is TGTGCCAGCAGCGTAGCCGGGAATGAGCAGTTCTTC. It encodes CASSVAGNEQFF.

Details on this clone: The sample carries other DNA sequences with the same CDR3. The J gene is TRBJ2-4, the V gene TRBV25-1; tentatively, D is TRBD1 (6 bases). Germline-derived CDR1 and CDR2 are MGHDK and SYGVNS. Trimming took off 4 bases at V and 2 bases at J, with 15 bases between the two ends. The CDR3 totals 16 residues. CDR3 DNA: TGTGCCAGCAGTGGAATCAGGGGCCCGTCCAAAAACATTCAGTACTTC. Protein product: CASSGIRGPSKNIQYF.

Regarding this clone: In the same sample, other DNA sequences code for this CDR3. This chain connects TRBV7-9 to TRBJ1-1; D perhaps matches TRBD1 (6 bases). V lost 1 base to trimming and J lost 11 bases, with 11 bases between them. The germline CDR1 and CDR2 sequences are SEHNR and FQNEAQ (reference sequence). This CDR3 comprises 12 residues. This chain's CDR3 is CASSLGGAEAFF. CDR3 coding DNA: TGTGCCAGCAGCTTAGGGGGGGCAGAGGCTTTCTTT.

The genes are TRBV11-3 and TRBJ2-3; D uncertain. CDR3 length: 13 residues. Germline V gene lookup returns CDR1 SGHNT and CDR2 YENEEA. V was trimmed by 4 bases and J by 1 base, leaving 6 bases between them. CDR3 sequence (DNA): TGTGCCAGCAGCTGGGTACGCACAGATACGCAGTATTTT. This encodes CASSWVRTDTQYF.

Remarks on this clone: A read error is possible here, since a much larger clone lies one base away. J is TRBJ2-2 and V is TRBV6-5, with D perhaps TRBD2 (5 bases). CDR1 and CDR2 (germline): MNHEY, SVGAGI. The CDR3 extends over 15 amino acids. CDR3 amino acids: CAGSYLAAGTGELFF. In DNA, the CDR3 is TGTGCCGGCAGTTACCTTGCGGCGGGCACCGGGGAGCTGTTTTTT.

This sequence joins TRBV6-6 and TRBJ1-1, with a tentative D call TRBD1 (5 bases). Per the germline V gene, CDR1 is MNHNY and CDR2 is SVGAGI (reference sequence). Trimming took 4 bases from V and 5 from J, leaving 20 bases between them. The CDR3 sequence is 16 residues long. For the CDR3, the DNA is TGTGCCAGCAGTTCCTCCCCCGCCCAGACAGAAACTGAAGCTTTCTTT. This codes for CASSSSPAQTETEAFF.

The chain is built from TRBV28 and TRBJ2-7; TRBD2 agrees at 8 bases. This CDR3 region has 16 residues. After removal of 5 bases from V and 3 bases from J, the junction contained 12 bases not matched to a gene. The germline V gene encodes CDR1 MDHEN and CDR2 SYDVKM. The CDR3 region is CASSPPLTSGLYEQYF. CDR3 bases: TGTGCCAGCAGTCCCCCCCTAACTAGCGGACTCTACGAGCAGTACTTC.

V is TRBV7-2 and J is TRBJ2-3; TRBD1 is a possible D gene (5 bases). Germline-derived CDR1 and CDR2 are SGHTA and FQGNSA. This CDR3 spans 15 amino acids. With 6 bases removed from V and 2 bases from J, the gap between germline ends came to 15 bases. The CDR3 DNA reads TGTGCCAGCAGTAAATACAGGCAGATCACAGATACGCAGTATTTT. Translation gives CASSKYRQITDTQYF.

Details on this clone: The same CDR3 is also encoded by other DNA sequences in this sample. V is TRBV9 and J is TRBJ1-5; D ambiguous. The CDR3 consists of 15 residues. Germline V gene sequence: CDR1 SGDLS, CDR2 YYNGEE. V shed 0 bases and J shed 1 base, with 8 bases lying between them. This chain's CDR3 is CASSVGGRSNQPQHF. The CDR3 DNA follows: TGTGCCAGCAGCGTAGGTGGAAGAAGCAATCAGCCCCAGCATTTT.